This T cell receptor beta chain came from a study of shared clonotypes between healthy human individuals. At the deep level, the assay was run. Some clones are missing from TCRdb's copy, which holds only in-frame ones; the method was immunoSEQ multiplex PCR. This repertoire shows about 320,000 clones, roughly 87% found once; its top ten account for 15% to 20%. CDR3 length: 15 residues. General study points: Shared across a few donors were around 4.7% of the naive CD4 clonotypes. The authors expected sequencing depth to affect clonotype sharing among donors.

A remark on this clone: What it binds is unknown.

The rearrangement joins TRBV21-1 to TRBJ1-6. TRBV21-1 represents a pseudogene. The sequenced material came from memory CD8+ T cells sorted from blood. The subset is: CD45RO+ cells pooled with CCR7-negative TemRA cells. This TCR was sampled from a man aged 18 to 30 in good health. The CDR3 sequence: CASARGGRGDSPLHF. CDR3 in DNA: TGTGCCAGCGCGCGTGGGGGGCGTGGGGACTCACCCCTCCACTTT.